This passage covers 19 T cell receptor beta chains from one sample sequenced in a study of kidney transplant recipient with SARS-CoV-2 infection. Using its own MiXCR run on the reads, TCRdb lists one record per CDR3 protein. The table includes approximately 240,000 distinct CDR3 sequences, under 35% detected once. The sequencing here drew on a blood sample, taken at baseline and on roughly day 120 from a kidney transplant recipient. Source of these receptors: a young adult male patient who had COVID-19 and was a kidney transplant recipient. Part of the T cell pool may stem from the graft donor.

The sample holds many counts of this clonotype. The genes are TRBV19 and TRBJ1-5; D is ambiguous. Trimming shortened V by 5 bases and J by 6 bases, and 11 bases separated the two germline ends. The germline V gene has CDR1 LNHDA and CDR2 SQIVND (reference sequence). This CDR3 region has 13 residues. Written as DNA, the CDR3 is TGTGCCAGTAGTCAAGGGCTCACTCAGCCCCAGCATTTT. Encoded protein: CASSQGLTQPQHF.

The table lists this clonotype with many counts. The chain uses TRBV2 and TRBJ2-3; a weak D match, TRBD2 (6 bases). V lost 3 bases, J lost 2 bases, and 15 bases lay in between. Germline V CDR1 and CDR2: SNHLY, FYNNEI. This CDR3 region has 16 residues. The CDR3 loop is CASSDPLASTTDTQYF. The CDR3 DNA reads TGTGCCAGCAGTGACCCCCTAGCGAGTACCACAGATACGCAGTATTTT.

This clonotype occurred many times. The rearrangement links TRBV6-5 to TRBJ1-2, with D possibly matching TRBD1 (5 bases). CDR1 MNHEY and CDR2 SVGAGI come from the germline V gene. This CDR3 contains 14 residues. Between the trimmed V and J ends, which lost 2 bases and 6 bases, there was a span of 13 bases. CDR3 nucleotide sequence: TGTGCCAGCAGTTACGACGCAGGGAAGGATGGCTACACCTTC. It specifies CASSYDAGKDGYTF.

This clonotype was found many times. The chain links TRBV5-6 to TRBJ2-5, with 8 bases aligning to TRBD2. The CDR3 is 15 residues long. Germline V gives CDR1 SGHDT, CDR2 YYEEEE. V trimming: 2 bases; J trimming: 1 base; junction bases outside the gene matches: 4. CDR3 sequence reads: CASSLDGGAQETQYF. CDR3 bases: TGTGCCAGCAGCTTAGACGGGGGGGCCCAAGAGACCCAGTACTTC.

About this clonotype: This sequence may be a read error, since a much larger clone differs from it by one base. The chain has TRBV4-1 and TRBJ1-2; D call uncertain. Germline loops: CDR1 MGHRA, CDR2 YSYEKL. The CDR3 consists of 14 residues. The CDR3 DNA is TGCGCCAACAGCCAAGATTCGAATAACTATGGCTACACCTTC. It translates to CANSQDSNNYGYTF.

This clonotype was seen many times. The chain has TRBV7-3 and TRBJ2-2, with D hard to call. CDR3 size: 13 residues. Trimming took off 2 bases at V and 6 bases at J, with 7 bases between the two ends. Per germline, CDR1 SGHTA and CDR2 FQGTGA. For the CDR3, the DNA is TGTGCCAGCAGCTTAGTGTACCCCGGGGAGCTGTTTTTT. Translated: CASSLVYPGELFF.

As regards this clonotype: A much larger clone lies a single base off, so this may be a read error. The rearrangement uses TRBV10-1 and TRBJ1-2; no firm D call. The CDR3 totals 17 residues. Trimming left V 3 bases short and J 6 bases short, with 23 bases between. CDR1 WNHNN and CDR2 SYGVQD come from the germline V gene (reference sequence). CDR3 bases: TGCGCCAGCAGTGACGCCAGAAGATCGCGAAAGACCCATGGCTACACCTTC. This encodes CASSDARRSRKTHGYTF.

At least ten counts were recorded for this clonotype. The rearrangement uses TRBV5-8 and TRBJ2-2; the D is unclear. Germline assignment: CDR1 SGHTS and CDR2 YDEGEE. This CDR3 has 15 residues. The V and J ends lost 1 base and 4 bases respectively, with 11 bases between them. The CDR3 protein is CASSLPREITGELFF. For the CDR3, the DNA is TGTGCCAGCAGCTTGCCAAGAGAGATCACCGGGGAGCTGTTTTTT.

About this clonotype itself: This may arise from a read error, as a much more abundant clone is one base away. The chain couples TRBV11-2 to TRBJ2-4; 7 positions agree with TRBD2. The J call may be wrong; the DNA end is better matched by TRBJ2-7. The CDR3 extends over 14 amino acids. Germline V gene data show CDR1 as SGHAT and CDR2 as FQNNGV. CDR3 sequence: CAGSLGAGSYEQYF. The DNA for the CDR3 is TGTGCCGGCAGCTTAGGAGCGGGAAGCTACGAGCAGTACTTC.

This sequence joins TRBV2 and TRBJ2-4; TRBD2 is a possible D gene (6 bases). The germline gives CDR1 SNHLY, CDR2 FYNNEI. There are 14 residues in the CDR3. V lost 8 bases and J lost 10, with 21 bases in between. CDR3 DNA sequence: TGTGCCAGCGGGGGGTTAGCGCCCATAGGAATTCAGTACTTC. Its translation: CASGGLAPIGIQYF.

Points on this clonotype: A clone one base away is much larger, so this may be a read error. The CDR3 here is CASSFMMVVRKTYGYAF. For the CDR3, the DNA is TGTGCCAGCAGCTTTATGATGGTCGTTAGAAAGACCTATGGCTACGCCTTC. The chain is built from TRBV16 and TRBJ2-4; D uncertain. This CDR3 comprises 17 residues. Germline V CDR1 and CDR2: KGHSY, FQNENV.

This clonotype was counted at least ten times. CDR3 protein: CASSMEGGQGIFF. The CDR3 DNA is TGTGCCAGTAGTATGGAAGGGGGACAGGGGATTTTCTTT. The rearrangement uses TRBV19 and TRBJ1-1, with 10 positions matching TRBD1. The V gene end was trimmed by 3 bases and the J gene end by 13 bases; junction bases not matched to a gene: 8. CDR1 LNHDA and CDR2 SQIVND come from the germline V gene (reference sequence). This CDR3 comprises 13 residues.

Many counts were recorded for this clonotype. V gene TRBV3-1 combines with J gene TRBJ1-1; D unresolved. V lost 3 bases and J 4 bases, leaving 21 bases between the germline ends. The CDR3 sequence is 17 residues long. The germline V gene has CDR1 LGHDT and CDR2 YNNKEL (reference sequence). CDR3 in amino acids: CASSHYRPISIRTEAFF. In DNA form, the CDR3 reads TGTGCCAGCAGCCATTATCGTCCCATTTCAATTCGCACTGAAGCTTTCTTT.

This clonotype occurred many times. The rearrangement links TRBV28 to TRBJ2-3; weak D call: TRBD1 (6 bases). The CDR3 spans 14 residues. Trimming stripped 6 bases from V and 2 bases from J, with 12 bases between. Germline CDR1 and CDR2: MDHEN and SYDVKM. The CDR3 coding sequence is TGTGCCAGCAGCCTCCGGGACATCACAGATACGCAGTATTTT. It yields the protein CASSLRDITDTQYF.

With respect to this clonotype: A junction boundary mismatches the germline segment, possibly from a read error. V gene TRBV7-3 combines with J gene TRBJ2-4, with D possibly being TRBD2 (5 bases). The germline CDR1 and CDR2 sequences are SGHTA and FQGTGA. The CDR3 runs to 13 residues. Here the CDR3 DNA reads TGTGCCAGCAGCTTAACCGGGAACTATGGCTGCACCTTC. This codes for CASSLTGNYGCTF.

This clonotype was seen ten or more times. The CDR3 loop reads CASSPNKLRRKTYGYTF. The CDR3 DNA is TGCGCCAGCAGTCCCAATAAGCTACGCAGAAAGACCTATGGCTACACCTTC. This chain connects TRBV23-1 to TRBJ1-2; D gene uncertain. TRBV23-1 is recorded as an ORF, its role being uncertain. With 4 bases removed from V and 4 bases from J, the gap between germline ends came to 22 bases. This CDR3 is 17 amino acids long.

This sequence joins TRBV18 and TRBJ2-5; 9 bases are a match to TRBD1. The DNA end lines up better with TRBJ2-7; the J call may be wrong. The CDR3 length is 15 residues. Germline CDR1 is KGHSH and CDR2 is LQKENI. CDR3 residues: CAGPTTGGGTYEQYF. The CDR3, as DNA: TGTGCCGGCCCTACCACAGGGGGCGGTACCTACGAGCAGTACTTC.

This clonotype showed up many times. The V gene is TRBV5-1, the J gene TRBJ2-1, with D perhaps matching TRBD2 (5 bases). Germline V gene lookup returns CDR1 SGHRS and CDR2 YFSETQ. Deletions cut 1 base from V and 7 bases from J, with 9 bases between. The CDR3 length is 13 residues. The CDR3 DNA reads as TGCGCCAGCAGCTTGCCTCCGGGAAATGAGCAGTTCTTC. Encoded protein: CASSLPPGNEQFF. Based on the CDR3 plus reference TRBV5-1 and TRBJ2-1, the full variable domain is KAGVTQTPRYLIKTRGQQVTLSCSPISGHRSVSWYQQTPGQGLQFLFEYFSETQRNKGNFPGRFSGRQFSNSRSEMNVSTLELGDSALYLCASSLPPGNEQFFGPGTRLTVL.

This clonotype was detected ten times or more. V and J are TRBV24-1 and TRBJ2-7; no clear D gene. This CDR3 has 18 amino acids. The germline gives CDR1 KGHDR, CDR2 SFDVKD. With 2 bases removed from V and 3 bases from J, the gap between germline ends came to 22 bases. The CDR3 region has the DNA TGTGCCACCAGTGATTGCGTCGCAGAGAAACTGATGAACTACGAGCAGTACTTC. Translated: CATSDCVAEKLMNYEQYF.